This TCR beta chain appears in the sequencing data of a study of T cell responses to AZD1222 COVID-19 vaccine. Study results and limitations: Regions 160-218 and 743-854 held dominance among vaccine-associated CD4 TCRs, which spanned spike.

Note on this clone: Its antigen is currently unknown.

The CDR3 is 13 amino acids. V shed 2 bases and J shed 10 bases, with 9 bases lying between them. Assay: immunoSEQ multiplex PCR; the TCRdb copy retains only in-frame clones and omits some. The sample has over 150,000 clones, 88% seen once; the top ten hold more than 9%. This TCR was recovered from an adult who received the AZD1222 COVID-19 vaccine. The specimen comprised peripheral blood, sampled 28 days after the second AZD1222 dose. The chain links TRBV12-3 or TRBV12-4 to TRBJ2-6, with D perhaps TRBD1 (6 bases). CDR3 sequence: CASSLQGWNVLTF. The CDR3 coding sequence is TGTGCCAGCAGTTTACAGGGGTGGAACGTCCTGACTTTC.